This is a list of T cell receptor beta chains from one sample in a study of blood T cell repertoires in COVID-19. The data were produced by immunoSEQ multiplex PCR, yet TCRdb's version contains in-frame clones alone and is incomplete. The sample records about 230,000 clones, 80% to 85% being singletons. Sequencing used peripheral blood. These receptors all stem from a middle-aged man with acute or convalescent COVID-19. Both conserved end residues are trimmed from each CDR3.

TRBJ1-1,TRBV29-1,SGSSGGNTEAF
TRBJ2-7,TRBV5-5,ASSLYSSYEQY
TRBJ1-1,TRBV4-3,ASSLFRGSRTEAF
TRBJ2-6,TRBV12-3/TRBV12-4,ASRGAPANVLT
TRBJ2-1,TRBV29-1,SVGGGKDAMKQF
TRBJ2-1,TRBV6-5,AGIGQGYNEQF
TRBJ1-3,TRBV7-2,ASSSDSYSGNTIY
TRBJ2-2,TRBV6-5,ASSYQGYVGELF
TRBJ1-3,TRBV5-1,ASSPGQGSGNTIY
TRBJ2-7,TRBV15,ATSRVGLAGSYEQY
TRBJ2-7,TRBV11-3,ASSLARDYEQY
TRBJ2-5,TRBV5-5,ASSFQGVGETQY
TRBJ1-3,TRBV20-1,SARGENTIY
TRBJ1-6,TRBV7-9,ASSFGGDSPLH
TRBJ1-2,TRBV14,ASSLSGGNYGYT
TRBJ1-1,TRBV2,ASRPRGGVNTEAF
TRBJ1-1,TRBV6-1,ASRKEAGGNTEAF
TRBJ2-3,TRBV4-1,ASSHIMATSGSTDTQY
TRBJ1-4,TRBV11-2,ASSPRQGGSEKLF
TRBJ2-3,TRBV5-1,ASSLGAPADTQY
TRBJ1-2,TRBV27,ASSLSGGSGYT
TRBJ1-1,TRBV10-3,AIATMTNTEAF
TRBJ2-4,TRBV10-3,AISPSGEKNIQY
TRBJ2-5,TRBV11-2,ASSPGQQETQY
TRBJ2-1,TRBV6-5,ASSRDSLIYNEQF
TRBJ2-7,TRBV5-4,ASSSGLAGVEQY
TRBJ2-7,TRBV7-2,ASSLAGTSGRAYEQY
TRBJ1-1,TRBV11-3,ASSLGGQGNTEAF
TRBJ2-2,TRBV6-6,ASSYSGLTTGELF
TRBJ1-5,TRBV12-3/TRBV12-4,ASSLMGGQPQH
TRBJ2-3,TRBV19,ASRERRKSTDTQY
TRBJ2-1,TRBV5-1,ASSLAVAAYNEQF
TRBJ1-1,TRBV3-1/TRBV3-2,ASSLDRYTEAF
TRBJ1-2,TRBV2,ASSGDRGPVYGYT
TRBJ2-3,TRBV27,ASRLGLAGSDTQY
TRBJ2-7,TRBV19,ASKENDNSYEQY
TRBJ2-1,TRBV19,ASSIQQRRF
TRBJ2-5,TRBV29-1,SVTKQGIGETQY
TRBJ2-3,TRBV2,ASSPGTSESTDTQY
TRBJ2-7,TRBV7-2,ASSLVSGDRSYEQY
TRBJ1-2,TRBV5-1,ASSTGSSYGYT
TRBJ2-4,TRBV25-1,ASSPSGTGNIQY
TRBJ2-1,TRBV24-1,ATGLGGTSNEQF
TRBJ2-5,TRBV30,AWSASGGRTQY
TRBJ2-1,TRBV7-9,ASSPPGGAGEREQF
TRBJ2-3,TRBV15,ATSTGRTGSTDTQY
TRBJ1-1,TRBV7-9,ASSLGTDVNTEAF
TRBJ1-5,TRBV19,AVGSSNQPQH
TRBJ2-3,TRBV12-3/TRBV12-4,ASTGEPDTQY
TRBJ2-1,TRBV7-6,ASSLVGQGSSSYNEQF
TRBJ2-6,TRBV27,ASSRGNSGANVLT
TRBJ1-1,TRBV19,ASSNTVNTEAF
TRBJ2-3,TRBV30,AWSRSLGTTDTQY
TRBJ2-7,TRBV28,ASSSLLALYEQY
TRBJ2-5,TRBV25-1,ASRLAGQETQY